The 10 T cell receptor beta chains reported below all come from one sample, sequenced in a study of T-cell memory formation after mild COVID-19. TCRdb processed the 5' RACE reads anew with MiXCR; each CDR3 protein has one entry. The sample has around 130,000 distinct CDR3 sequences; roughly 6% are singletons. Input material: PBMCs or a T cell subset sorted from them (not recorded which). Receptors were obtained from an adult woman who had mild COVID-19 (a few samples of this study predate the infection). Cell type and time point are not known.

In this sample, this clonotype turned up a few times. The V and J genes are TRBV30 and TRBJ1-5; 7 bases agree with TRBD1. The CDR3 spans 14 residues. Germline V lookup: CDR1 GTSNPN, CDR2 SVGIG (reference sequence). The V segment lost 3 bases and the J segment 6 bases; nucleotides outside the gene matches: 8. For the CDR3, the DNA is TGTGCCTGGAGCATACAGGGGAGAGGTCAGCCCCAGCATTTT. Translating it yields CAWSIQGRGQPQHF.

The rearrangement joins TRBV7-2 to TRBJ2-7, with TRBD1 matching 9 bases. This CDR3 spans 15 amino acids. V trimming: 4 bases; J trimming: 2 bases; junction bases outside the gene matches: 6. CDR1 is SGHTA, CDR2 FQGNSA, per germline. The CDR3 sequence is CASSYPDRGTYEQYF. The CDR3 nucleotides read TGTGCCAGCAGCTACCCGGACAGGGGAACCTACGAGCAGTACTTC. Drawing the rest from reference TRBV7-2 and TRBJ2-7, the complete variable domain is GAGVSQSPSNKVTEKGKDVELRCDPISGHTALYWYRQSLGQGLEFLIYFQGNSAPDKSGLPSDRFSAERTGGSVSTLTIQRTQQEDSAVYLCASSYPDRGTYEQYFGPGTRLTVT.

This chain links TRBV12-3 or TRBV12-4 with TRBJ1-6; TRBD1 agrees at 9 bases. The CDR3 sequence is 15 residues long. J lost 10 bases, V lost 3 bases, and 7 bases had no gene match. The CDR3: CASSFGTGTGSPLHF. CDR3 in DNA: TGTGCCAGCAGTTTCGGGACAGGGACAGGATCACCCCTCCACTTT.

The chain has TRBV20-1 and TRBJ2-1, with D hard to call. Deletions cut 4 bases from V and 0 bases from J, with 16 bases between. Germline V gene sequence: CDR1 DFQATT, CDR2 SNEGSKA (reference sequence). This CDR3 is 16 amino acids long. DNA for the CDR3: TGCAGTGCTACCCCCCTTCTGGCAGGCTCCTACAATGAGCAGTTCTTC. Translation gives CSATPLLAGSYNEQFF.

This clonotype was found a few times. This chain uses TRBV3-1 with TRBJ1-1, with D perhaps matching TRBD1 (5 bases). Trimming stripped 1 base from V and 11 bases from J, with 11 bases between. CDR1 LGHDT and CDR2 YNNKEL come from the germline V gene (reference sequence). This CDR3 contains 12 residues. CDR3 bases: TGTGCCAGCAGCCAAGTTGCAGGGTACGCTTTCTTT. Protein product: CASSQVAGYAFF.

This clonotype was seen repeatedly, ten times or more. The junction and the germline gene differ at one end; a read error may be behind it. J is TRBJ2-3 and V is TRBV12-3 or TRBV12-4, with 9 nucleotides matching TRBD2. CDR3 length: 14 residues. The CDR3 coding sequence is TGCGCCAGCAGCTTAAGCGGGGGGACAGATACGCAGTATTTT. It encodes CASSLSGGTDTQYF.

This clonotype was observed many times. The chain carries TRBV7-2 and TRBJ2-1; 7 bases agree with TRBD1. The germline V gene has CDR1 SGHTA and CDR2 FQGNSA. The length of the CDR3 is 15 residues. Trimming cost V 2 bases and J 0 bases; bases outside gene matches: 1. CDR3 bases: TGTGCCAGCAGCTTAAGGGGGCCCTCCTACAATGAGCAGTTCTTC. It is translated as CASSLRGPSYNEQFF.

V usage is TRBV7-9 and J usage is TRBJ1-2; TRBD1 might be the D (5 bases). V was trimmed by 1 base and J by 4 bases, leaving 13 bases between them. This CDR3 has 15 amino acids. Germline V gene lookup returns CDR1 SEHNR and CDR2 FQNEAQ (reference sequence). CDR3 bases: TGTGCCAGCAGCTTAGTTGCGACAGACCCCTATGGCTACACCTTC. This gives the protein CASSLVATDPYGYTF.

The chain joins TRBV7-2 to TRBJ2-7, with TRBD2 as a possible D gene (6 bases). The CDR3 is 14 residues long. Germline loops: CDR1 SGHTA, CDR2 FQGNSA. V dropped 4 bases and J dropped 2 bases, with 12 bases sitting between them. DNA for the CDR3: TGTGCCAGCAGCTCCCGGGACTTTCCCTACGAGCAGTACTTC. Encoded protein: CASSSRDFPYEQYF.

This clonotype was seen only a few times. V gene TRBV12-3 or TRBV12-4 combines with J gene TRBJ2-1; 14 bases agree with TRBD2. The trim removed 5 bases at V and 0 bases at J, leaving 9 bases unmatched. The CDR3 contains 19 residues. The CDR3 DNA sequence: TGTGCCAGCAGTCCCTGGACTAGCGGGGGGACTAGCTCCTACAATGAGCAGTTCTTC. It is translated as CASSPWTSGGTSSYNEQFF.